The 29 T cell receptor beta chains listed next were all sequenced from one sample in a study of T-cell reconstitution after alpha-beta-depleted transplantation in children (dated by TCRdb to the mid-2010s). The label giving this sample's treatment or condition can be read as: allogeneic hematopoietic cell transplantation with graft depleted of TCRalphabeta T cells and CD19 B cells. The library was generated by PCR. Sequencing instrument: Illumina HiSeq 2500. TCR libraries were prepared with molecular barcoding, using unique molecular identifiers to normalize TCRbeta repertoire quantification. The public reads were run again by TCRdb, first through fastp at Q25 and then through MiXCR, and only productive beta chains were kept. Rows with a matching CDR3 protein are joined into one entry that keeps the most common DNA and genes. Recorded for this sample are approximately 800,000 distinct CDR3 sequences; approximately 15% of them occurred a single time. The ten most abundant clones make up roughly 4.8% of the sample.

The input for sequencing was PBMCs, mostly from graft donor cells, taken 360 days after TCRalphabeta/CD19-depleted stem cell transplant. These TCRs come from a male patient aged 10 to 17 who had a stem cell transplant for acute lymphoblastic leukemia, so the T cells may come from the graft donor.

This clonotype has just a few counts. The CDR3 sequence is CAGDSQETQYF. In nucleotides, the CDR3 is TGTGCCGGGGACAGCCAAGAGACCCAGTACTTC. The genes are TRBV7-9 and TRBJ2-5; 7 positions match TRBD1. Germline trimming cut 11 bases from V and 1 base from J; bases unmatched to any gene: 1. Germline assignment: CDR1 SEHNR and CDR2 FQNEAQ (reference sequence). The CDR3 has 11 amino acids.

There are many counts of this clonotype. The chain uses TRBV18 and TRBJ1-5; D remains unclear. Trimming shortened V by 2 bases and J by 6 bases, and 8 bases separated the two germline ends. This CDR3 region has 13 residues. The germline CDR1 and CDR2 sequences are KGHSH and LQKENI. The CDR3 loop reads CASSPGNTQPQHF. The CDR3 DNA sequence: TGTGCCAGCTCACCAGGGAATACTCAGCCCCAGCATTTT. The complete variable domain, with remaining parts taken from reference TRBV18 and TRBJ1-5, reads NAGVMQNPRHLVRRRGQEARLRCSPMKGHSHVYWYRQLPEEGLKFMVYLQKENIIDESGMPKERFSAEFPKEGPSILRIQQVVRGDSAAYFCASSPGNTQPQHFGDGTRLSIL.

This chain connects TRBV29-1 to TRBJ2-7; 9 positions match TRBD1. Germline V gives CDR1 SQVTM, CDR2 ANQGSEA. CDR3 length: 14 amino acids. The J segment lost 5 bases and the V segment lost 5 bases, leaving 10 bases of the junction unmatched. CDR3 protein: CSVNPGQGLNEQYF. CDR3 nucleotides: TGCAGCGTTAACCCGGGACAGGGACTTAACGAGCAGTACTTC.

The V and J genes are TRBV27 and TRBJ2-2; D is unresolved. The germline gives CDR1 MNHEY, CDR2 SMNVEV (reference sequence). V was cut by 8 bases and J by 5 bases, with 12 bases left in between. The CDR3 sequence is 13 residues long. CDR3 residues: CASQYLRTGELFF. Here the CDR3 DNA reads TGTGCCAGCCAATATCTGAGAACCGGGGAGCTGTTTTTT.

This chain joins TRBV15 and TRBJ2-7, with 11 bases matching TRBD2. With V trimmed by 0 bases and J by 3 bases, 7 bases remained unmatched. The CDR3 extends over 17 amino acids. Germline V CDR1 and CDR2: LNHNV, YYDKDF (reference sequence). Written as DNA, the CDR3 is TGTGCCACCAGCAGAGATGGGGGGACTAGCGGTATCTACGAGCAGTACTTC. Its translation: CATSRDGGTSGIYEQYF.

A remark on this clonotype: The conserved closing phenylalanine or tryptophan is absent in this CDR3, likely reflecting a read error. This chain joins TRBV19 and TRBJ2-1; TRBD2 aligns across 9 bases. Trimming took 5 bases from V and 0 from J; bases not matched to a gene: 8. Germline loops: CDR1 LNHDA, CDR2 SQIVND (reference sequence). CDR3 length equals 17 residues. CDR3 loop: CASSPTSGEGSYNEQFI. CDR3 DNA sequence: TGTGCCAGTAGTCCGACTAGCGGAGAGGGCTCCTACAATGAGCAGTTCATC.

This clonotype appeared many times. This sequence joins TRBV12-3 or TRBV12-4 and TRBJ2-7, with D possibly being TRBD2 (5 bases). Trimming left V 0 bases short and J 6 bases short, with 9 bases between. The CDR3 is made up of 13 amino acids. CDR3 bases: TGTGCCAGCAGTTTAGCGTACGGGATCGAGCAGTACTTC. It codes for CASSLAYGIEQYF.

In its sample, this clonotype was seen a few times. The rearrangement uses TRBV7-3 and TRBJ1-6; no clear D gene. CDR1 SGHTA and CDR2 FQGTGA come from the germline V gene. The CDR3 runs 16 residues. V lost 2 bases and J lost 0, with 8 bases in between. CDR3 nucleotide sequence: TGTGCCAGCAGCTTAGGCCCGAGCTCCTATAATTCACCCCTCCACTTT. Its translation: CASSLGPSSYNSPLHF. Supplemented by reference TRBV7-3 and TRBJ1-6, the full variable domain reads GAGVSQTPSNKVTEKGKYVELRCDPISGHTALYWYRQSLGQGPEFLIYFQGTGAADDSGLPNDRFFAVRPEGSVSTLKIQRTERGDSAVYLCASSLGPSSYNSPLHFGNGTRLTVT.

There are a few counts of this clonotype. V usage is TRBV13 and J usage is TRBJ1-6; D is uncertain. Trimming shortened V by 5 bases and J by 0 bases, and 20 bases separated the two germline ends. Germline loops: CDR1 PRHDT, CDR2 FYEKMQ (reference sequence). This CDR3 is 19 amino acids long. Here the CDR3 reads CASSPRADLRSSYNSPLHF. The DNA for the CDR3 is TGTGCCAGCAGCCCAAGGGCGGACCTCCGGAGCTCCTATAATTCACCCCTCCACTTT.

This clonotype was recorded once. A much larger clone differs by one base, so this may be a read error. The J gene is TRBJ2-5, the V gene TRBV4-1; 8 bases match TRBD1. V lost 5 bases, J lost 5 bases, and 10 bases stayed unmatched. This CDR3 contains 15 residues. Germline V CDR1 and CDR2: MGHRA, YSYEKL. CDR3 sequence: CASSKVVYRGETQYF. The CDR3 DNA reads TGCGCCAGCAGCAAAGTTGTCTACAGGGGGGAGACCCAGTACTTC.

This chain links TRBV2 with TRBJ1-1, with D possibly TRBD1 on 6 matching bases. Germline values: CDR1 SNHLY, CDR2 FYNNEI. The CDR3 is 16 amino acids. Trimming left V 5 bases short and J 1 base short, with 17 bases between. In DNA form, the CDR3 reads TGTGCCAGCAGTCCCTCCAGGGGCAGGGCGAACACTGAAGCTTTCTTT. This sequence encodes CASSPSRGRANTEAFF. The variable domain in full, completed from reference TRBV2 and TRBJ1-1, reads EPEVTQTPSHQVTQMGQEVILRCVPISNHLYFYWYRQILGQKVEFLVSFYNNEISEKSEIFDDQFSVERPDGSNFTLKIRSTKLEDSAMYFCASSPSRGRANTEAFFGQGTRLTVV.

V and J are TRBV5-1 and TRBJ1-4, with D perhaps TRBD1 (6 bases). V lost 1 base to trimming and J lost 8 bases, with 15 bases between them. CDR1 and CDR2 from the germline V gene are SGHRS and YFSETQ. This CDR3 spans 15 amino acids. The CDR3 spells CASSLFRQGREKLFF. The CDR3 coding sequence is TGCGCCAGCAGCTTGTTCCGGCAGGGGCGAGAAAAACTGTTTTTT.

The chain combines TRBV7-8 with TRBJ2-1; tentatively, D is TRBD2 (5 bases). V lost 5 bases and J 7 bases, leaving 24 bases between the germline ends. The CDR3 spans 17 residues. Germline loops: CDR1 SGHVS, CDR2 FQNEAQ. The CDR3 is CASSPFMSGYRTNEQFF. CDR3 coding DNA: TGTGCCAGCAGCCCGTTTATGTCGGGATACAGAACGAATGAGCAGTTCTTC.

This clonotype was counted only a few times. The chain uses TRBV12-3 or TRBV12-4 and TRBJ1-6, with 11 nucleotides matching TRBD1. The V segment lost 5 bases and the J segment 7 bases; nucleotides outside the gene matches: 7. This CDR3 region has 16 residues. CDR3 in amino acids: CASSLGQGAKNSPLHF. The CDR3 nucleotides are TGTGCCAGCAGTCTCGGACAGGGGGCGAAAAATTCACCCCTCCACTTT.

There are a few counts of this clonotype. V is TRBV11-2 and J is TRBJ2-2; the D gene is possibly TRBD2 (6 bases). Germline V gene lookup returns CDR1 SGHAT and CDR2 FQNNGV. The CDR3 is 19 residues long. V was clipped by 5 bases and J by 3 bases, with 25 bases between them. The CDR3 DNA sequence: TGTGCCAGCAGCCCTATGGTTCTACTGGGCTCGGGGGACACCGGGGAGCTGTTTTTT. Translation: CASSPMVLLGSGDTGELFF.

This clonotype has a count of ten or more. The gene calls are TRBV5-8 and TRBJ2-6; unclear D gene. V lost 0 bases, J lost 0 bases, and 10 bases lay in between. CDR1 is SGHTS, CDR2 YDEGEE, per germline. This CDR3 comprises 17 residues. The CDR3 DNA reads TGTGCCAGCAGCTTGGACGTCACCGTCTCTGGGGCCAACGTCCTGACTTTC. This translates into CASSLDVTVSGANVLTF.

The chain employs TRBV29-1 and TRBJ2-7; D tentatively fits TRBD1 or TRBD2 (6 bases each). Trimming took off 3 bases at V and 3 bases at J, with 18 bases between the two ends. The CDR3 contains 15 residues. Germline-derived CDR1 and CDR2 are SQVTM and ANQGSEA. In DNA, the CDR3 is TGCAGCGTTGATCTGGTAGGGGGGCAATTCTACGAGCAGTACTTC. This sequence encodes CSVDLVGGQFYEQYF.

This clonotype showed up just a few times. CDR3 sequence: CASSLIVATGLSGELFF. CDR3 nucleotide sequence: TGTGCCAGCAGTTTAATAGTAGCGACGGGACTTTCCGGGGAGCTGTTTTTT. This chain uses TRBV12-3 or TRBV12-4 with TRBJ2-2, with D perhaps matching TRBD2 (6 bases). V was clipped by 2 bases and J by 6 bases, with 19 bases between them. The CDR3 is made up of 17 amino acids.

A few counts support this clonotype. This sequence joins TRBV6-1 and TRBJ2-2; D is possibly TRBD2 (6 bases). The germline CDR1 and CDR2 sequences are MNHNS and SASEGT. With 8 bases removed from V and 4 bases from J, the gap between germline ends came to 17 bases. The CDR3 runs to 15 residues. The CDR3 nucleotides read TGTGCCAGCCGCCTCAACGCGGGGTTCACCGGGGAGCTGTTTTTT. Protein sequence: CASRLNAGFTGELFF.

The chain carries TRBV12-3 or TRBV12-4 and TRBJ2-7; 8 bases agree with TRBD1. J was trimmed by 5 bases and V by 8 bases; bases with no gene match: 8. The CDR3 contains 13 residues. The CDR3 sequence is CASATGGWNEQYF. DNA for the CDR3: TGTGCCAGCGCCACAGGGGGGTGGAACGAGCAGTACTTC.

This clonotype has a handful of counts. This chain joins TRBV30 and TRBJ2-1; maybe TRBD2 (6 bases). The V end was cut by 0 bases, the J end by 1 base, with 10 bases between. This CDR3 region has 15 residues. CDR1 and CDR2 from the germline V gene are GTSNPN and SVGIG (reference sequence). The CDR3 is CAWSVGLASYNEQFF. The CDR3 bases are TGTGCCTGGAGTGTGGGCCTAGCGTCCTACAATGAGCAGTTCTTC. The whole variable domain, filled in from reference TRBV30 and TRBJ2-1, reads SQTIHQWPATLVQPVGSPLSLECTVEGTSNPNLYWYRQAAGRGLQLLFYSVGIGQISSEVPQNLSASRPQDRQFILSSKKLLLSDSGFYLCAWSVGLASYNEQFFGPGTRLTVL.

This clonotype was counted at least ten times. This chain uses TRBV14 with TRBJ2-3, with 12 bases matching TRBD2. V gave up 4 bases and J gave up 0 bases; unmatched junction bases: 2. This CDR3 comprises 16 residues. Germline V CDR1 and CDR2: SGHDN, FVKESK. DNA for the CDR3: TGTGCCAGCAGCCCCGGACTAGCGGGGAGCACAGATACGCAGTATTTT. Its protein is CASSPGLAGSTDTQYF. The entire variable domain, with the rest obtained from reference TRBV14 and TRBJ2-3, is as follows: EAGVTQFPSHSVIEKGQTVTLRCDPISGHDNLYWYRRVMGKEIKFLLHFVKESKQDESGMPNNRFLAERTGGTYSTLKVQPAELEDSGVYFCASSPGLAGSTDTQYFGPGTRLTVL.

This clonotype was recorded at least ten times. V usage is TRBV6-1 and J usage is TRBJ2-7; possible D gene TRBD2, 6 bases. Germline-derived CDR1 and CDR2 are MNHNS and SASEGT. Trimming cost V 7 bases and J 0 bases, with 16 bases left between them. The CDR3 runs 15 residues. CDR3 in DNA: TGTGCCAGCAACGTCCCGGGACTGAGCTCCTACGAGCAGTACTTC. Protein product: CASNVPGLSSYEQYF.

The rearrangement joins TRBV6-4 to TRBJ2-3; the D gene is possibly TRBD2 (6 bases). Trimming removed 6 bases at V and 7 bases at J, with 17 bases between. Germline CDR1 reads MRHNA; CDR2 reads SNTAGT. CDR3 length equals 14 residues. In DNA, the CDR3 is TGTGCCAGCAGCCCCGTCACTAGCTCGAATACGCAGTATTTT. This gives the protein CASSPVTSSNTQYF.

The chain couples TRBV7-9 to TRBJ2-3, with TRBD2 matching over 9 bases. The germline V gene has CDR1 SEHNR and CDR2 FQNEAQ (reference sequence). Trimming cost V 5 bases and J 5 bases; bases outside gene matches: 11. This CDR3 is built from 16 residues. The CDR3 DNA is TGTGCCAGCAGCCGAAGGTTGCGGGAGGGCCAAGATACGCAGTATTTT. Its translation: CASSRRLREGQDTQYF.

CDR3 DNA: TGTGCCAGCAGAGTAAGTGGGAGGGCCAGAGAGCAGTACTTC. Translation: CASRVSGRAREQYF. The chain joins TRBV6-1 to TRBJ2-7; 7 bases agree with TRBD2. Trimming cost V 6 bases and J 7 bases; bases outside gene matches: 12. CDR3 length: 14 amino acids. The V gene's germline CDR1 is MNHNS and CDR2 SASEGT.

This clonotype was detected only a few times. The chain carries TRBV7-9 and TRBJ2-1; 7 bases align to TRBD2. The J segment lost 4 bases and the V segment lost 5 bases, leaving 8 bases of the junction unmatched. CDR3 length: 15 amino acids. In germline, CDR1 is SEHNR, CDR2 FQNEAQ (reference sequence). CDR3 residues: CASSVIAGAYNEQFF. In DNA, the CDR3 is TGTGCCAGCAGCGTAATAGCGGGCGCGTACAATGAGCAGTTCTTC. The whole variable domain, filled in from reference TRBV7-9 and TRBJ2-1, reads DTGVSQNPRHKITKRGQNVTFRCDPISEHNRLYWYRQTLGQGPEFLTYFQNEAQLEKSRLLSDRFSAERPKGSFSTLEIQRTEQGDSAMYLCASSVIAGAYNEQFFGPGTRLTVL.

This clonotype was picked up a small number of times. CDR3 amino acids: CSVEDRTYGYTF. In DNA form, the CDR3 reads TGCAGCGTTGAGGACAGAACCTATGGCTACACCTTC. The V gene is TRBV29-1, the J gene TRBJ1-2; TRBD1 might be the D (6 bases). Germline-derived CDR1 and CDR2 are SQVTM and ANQGSEA. CDR3 length: 12 residues. The V end was cut by 3 bases, the J end by 4 bases, with 9 bases between.

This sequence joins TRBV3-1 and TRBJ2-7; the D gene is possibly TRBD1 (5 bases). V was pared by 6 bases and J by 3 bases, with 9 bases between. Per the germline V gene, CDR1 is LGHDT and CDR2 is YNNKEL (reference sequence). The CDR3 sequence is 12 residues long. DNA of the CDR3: TGTGCCAGCAGGGACAATCTCTACGAGCAGTACTTC. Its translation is CASRDNLYEQYF.